The T cell receptor (beta chain) described here comes from a study of blood T cell repertoires in COVID-19. Study in general: Acute and convalescent COVID-19 specimens originated in the United States, Italy and Spain. Sources were T cells, B-cell-depleted T cells, or PBMCs; the material itself was cDNA or gDNA.

In its sample, this clone was seen once. The authors' processing: From reference gene primer amplification, estimates of nucleated cell counts were derived. TCRdb's copy holds only in-frame clones and misses some; the assay was immunoSEQ multiplex PCR. V, J and clone size were drawn from that table, and D and trimming were deduced from the DNA. The repertoire holds roughly 54,000 clones, with about 85% as singletons. Germline CDR1 reads LNHDA; CDR2 reads SQIVND (reference sequence). There are 13 residues in the CDR3. V was clipped by 4 bases and J by 1 base, with 7 bases between them. Input material: peripheral blood. The chain employs TRBV19 and TRBJ1-1; D remains unclear. The clonotype originates from a man aged 50 to 60 with acute or convalescent COVID-19. The DNA of the CDR3 is TGTGCCAGTAGTAGCTATGAGAACACTGAAGCTTTCTTT. Amino acid sequence: CASSSYENTEAFF. Full variable domain (outside the CDR3, taken from reference TRBV19 and TRBJ1-1): DGGITQSPKYLFRKEGQNVTLSCEQNLNHDAMYWYRQDPGQGLRLIYYSQIVNDFQKGDIAEGYSVSREKKESFPLTVTSAQKNPTAFYLCASSSYENTEAFFGQGTRLTVV.